Listed below are T cell receptor beta chains from one sample, sequenced in a study of T-cell memory formation after mild COVID-19. TCRdb recomputed calls from the 5' RACE reads with MiXCR, one row per CDR3 protein. The profile shows around 300,000 distinct CDR3 sequences, roughly 21% of them singletons. Sequenced input: PBMCs or a T cell subset sorted from them (not recorded which). These receptors came from a man younger than 30 who had mild COVID-19 (a few samples of this study predate the infection). Cell type and time point are not known. CDR3s leave out the opening cysteine and the closing phenylalanine or tryptophan. Fields, in order: clone size, J gene, V gene, CDR3 protein. Where a row states a size, it is once, few, many or the class of an expanded clone; other rows omit it.

clone size: few
J gene: TRBJ1-4
V gene: TRBV7-9
CDR3 protein: ASSSRLGASKLF

clone size: NA
J gene: TRBJ2-2
V gene: TRBV7-2
CDR3 protein: ASSPSIRVTGELF

clone size: few
J gene: TRBJ1-1
V gene: TRBV6-5
CDR3 protein: ASSYSTGGAEAF

clone size: few
J gene: TRBJ1-5
V gene: TRBV6-6
CDR3 protein: ASSYSSRDRALRH

clone size: few
J gene: TRBJ1-6
V gene: TRBV4-3
CDR3 protein: ASSQDPIRTVGSPLH

clone size: NA
J gene: TRBJ2-5
V gene: TRBV6-2/TRBV6-3
CDR3 protein: ASSWDRELAETQY

clone size: NA
J gene: TRBJ1-2
V gene: TRBV4-1
CDR3 protein: ASSQDRGREGYT

clone size: NA
J gene: TRBJ2-3
V gene: TRBV12-3/TRBV12-4
CDR3 protein: ASRRGSDTQY

clone size: NA
J gene: TRBJ1-6
V gene: TRBV12-3/TRBV12-4
CDR3 protein: ASSLRGFNSPLH

clone size: few
J gene: TRBJ1-6
V gene: TRBV6-5
CDR3 protein: ASSYSGTDNSPLH

clone size: few
J gene: TRBJ1-2
V gene: TRBV7-9
CDR3 protein: ASSLGQGPGGYT

clone size: NA
J gene: TRBJ2-2
V gene: TRBV7-9
CDR3 protein: ANRQGANTGELF

clone size: NA
J gene: TRBJ1-6
V gene: TRBV7-2
CDR3 protein: ASSLAYNSPLH

clone size: NA
J gene: TRBJ1-1
V gene: TRBV7-8
CDR3 protein: ASSLGGQLNTEAF

clone size: NA
J gene: TRBJ2-5
V gene: TRBV12-3/TRBV12-4
CDR3 protein: ASSASGSQETQY

clone size: few
J gene: TRBJ2-7
V gene: TRBV6-5
CDR3 protein: ASSTSTGLSEQY

clone size: NA
J gene: TRBJ2-2
V gene: TRBV5-1
CDR3 protein: ASSGVREVGELF

clone size: NA
J gene: TRBJ1-2
V gene: TRBV5-1
CDR3 protein: ASSVIGGDYGYT

clone size: NA
J gene: TRBJ2-1
V gene: TRBV10-2
CDR3 protein: ASSELPPTARTQYNEQF

clone size: NA
J gene: TRBJ2-2
V gene: TRBV4-3
CDR3 protein: ASSLSRGGAWGTGELF

clone size: NA
J gene: TRBJ2-5
V gene: TRBV7-2
CDR3 protein: ASSPGAGQETQY

clone size: NA
J gene: TRBJ1-1
V gene: TRBV25-1
CDR3 protein: ASSPRTGGASTEAF

clone size: NA
J gene: TRBJ2-7
V gene: TRBV12-3/TRBV12-4
CDR3 protein: ASSFSRDRYEQY

clone size: few
J gene: TRBJ2-5
V gene: TRBV9
CDR3 protein: ASSVTASGGAETQY

clone size: NA
J gene: TRBJ2-3
V gene: TRBV7-9
CDR3 protein: ASTGWGASTDTQY

clone size: few
J gene: TRBJ1-6
V gene: TRBV7-2
CDR3 protein: ASSLARGSNSPLH

clone size: NA
J gene: TRBJ1-6
V gene: TRBV13
CDR3 protein: ASSLGDRYNSPLH

clone size: NA
J gene: TRBJ2-3
V gene: TRBV5-1
CDR3 protein: ASSPGLAGDTDTQY

clone size: few
J gene: TRBJ2-7
V gene: TRBV5-1
CDR3 protein: ASSPYGGAYEQY

clone size: few
J gene: TRBJ2-3
V gene: TRBV9
CDR3 protein: ASSVGEGVATQY

clone size: NA
J gene: TRBJ1-2
V gene: TRBV7-9
CDR3 protein: ASSLEGESGYT

clone size: few
J gene: TRBJ2-2
V gene: TRBV18
CDR3 protein: ASSPPTGAGTGELF

clone size: NA
J gene: TRBJ2-3
V gene: TRBV6-5
CDR3 protein: ASSSVASSTDTQY

clone size: NA
J gene: TRBJ1-2
V gene: TRBV4-3
CDR3 protein: ASSQDLTGTGYT

clone size: few
J gene: TRBJ1-2
V gene: TRBV12-3/TRBV12-4
CDR3 protein: ASSLRGPYYGYT

clone size: many
J gene: TRBJ2-1
V gene: TRBV15
CDR3 protein: ATSRVQGNEQF